Listed here is a single T cell receptor beta chain. This sample stems from a study of blood T cell repertoires in COVID-19. Sequenced by immunoSEQ multiplex PCR; TCRdb stores in-frame clones only, minus some. Of 150,000 or so clones in the sample, roughly 80% were seen once. V lost 2 bases and J 5 bases, leaving 20 bases between the germline ends. The CDR3 runs 17 residues. CDR1 and CDR2 from the germline V gene are SGHKS and YYEKEE (reference sequence). Material: peripheral blood. The TCR was taken from a woman aged 80 or older with acute or convalescent COVID-19. The gene calls are TRBV5-5 and TRBJ1-5, with D possibly being TRBD1 (6 bases). CDR3 sequence: CASSFLPGRGNDQPQHF. CDR3 nucleotides: TGTGCCAGCAGCTTTCTACCCGGTAGGGGGAACGATCAGCCCCAGCATTTT.